Below, 15 T cell receptor beta chains from the same sample are listed, as sequenced in a study of cytomegalovirus exposure and HLA in healthy donors. PCR primers comprised 60 Vbeta and 13 Jbeta primers. Sequencing was performed with immunoSEQ multiplex PCR; in TCRdb, only in-frame clones are kept and a portion is missing. The top ten clones hold 3.5% of a sample with about 160,000 clones, 70% to 80% of them seen once. Sequencing was performed on PBMCs. The receptors stem from a human donor in good health.

This chain joins TRBV27 and TRBJ1-5, with unresolved D. CDR1 is MNHEY and CDR2 is SMNVEV in the germline V gene (reference sequence). This CDR3 comprises 16 residues. V was pared by 5 bases and J by 5 bases, with 19 bases between. The CDR3 region is CASSPRPQNLYQPQHF. For the CDR3, the DNA is TGTGCCAGCAGTCCGCGGCCTCAGAACCTATATCAGCCCCAGCATTTT.

The CDR3 DNA sequence: TGTGCCAGCGGCAACCGGGACAGCCCCTACAATGAGCAGTTCTTC. This translates into CASGNRDSPYNEQFF. J is TRBJ2-1 and V is TRBV28, with TRBD1 matching 7 bases. The V and J ends lost 8 bases and 2 bases, in that order; junction bases with no gene match: 9. The CDR3 consists of 15 residues. The germline CDR1 and CDR2 sequences are MDHEN and SYDVKM.

The V gene is TRBV5-5, the J gene TRBJ1-4; TRBD1 is a possible D gene (5 bases). CDR1 SGHKS and CDR2 YYEKEE come from the germline V gene (reference sequence). The CDR3 spans 15 residues. Trimming removed 3 bases at V and 5 bases at J, with 14 bases between. In nucleotides, the CDR3 is TGTGCCAGCAGCTCTATTGGGGGGGTAAATGAAAAACTGTTTTTT. Its translation is CASSSIGGVNEKLFF.

This clone was seen a handful of times. The rearrangement links TRBV5-1 to TRBJ2-1; 7 nucleotides agree with TRBD1. The CDR3 is 14 amino acids. CDR1 and CDR2 from the germline V gene are SGHRS and YFSETQ. V dropped 2 bases and J dropped 5; count of bases not matched to a gene: 4. The chain's CDR3 is CASSFRDSNNEQFF. The DNA for the CDR3 is TGCGCCAGCAGCTTCCGGGACAGTAACAATGAGCAGTTCTTC.

The chain recombines TRBV25-1 with TRBJ2-1; D is unresolved. V lost 3 bases, J lost 0 bases, and 6 bases lay in between. From germline, CDR1 is MGHDK and CDR2 SYGVNS. CDR3 length equals 14 residues. As DNA, the CDR3 is TGTGCCAGCAGTGATTGGAGCTCCTACAATGAGCAGTTCTTC. This gives the protein CASSDWSSYNEQFF.

The chain uses TRBV5-6 and TRBJ2-3; a weak D match, TRBD2 (6 bases). The germline V gene has CDR1 SGHDT and CDR2 YYEEEE. CDR3 size: 15 residues. V gave up 2 bases and J gave up 8 bases, with 18 bases separating them. Here the CDR3 reads CASSFRGRGRATQYF. Here the CDR3 DNA reads TGTGCCAGCAGCTTCCGTGGGCGGGGCAGGGCTACGCAGTATTTT.

The rearrangement links TRBV6-1 to TRBJ1-5, with 8 bases aligning to TRBD1. Germline loops: CDR1 MNHNS, CDR2 SASEGT. The V gene end was trimmed by 5 bases and the J gene end by 4 bases; junction bases not matched to a gene: 7. The CDR3 contains 15 residues. In nucleotides, the CDR3 is TGTGCCAGCAGTAGTTTGGGACAGGAGAATCAGCCCCAGCATTTT. This gives the protein CASSSLGQENQPQHF.

A word on this clone: One end of the junction varies from germline; a read error may be responsible. The genes are TRBV7-3 and TRBJ2-1; no clear D gene. Per the germline V gene, CDR1 is SGHTA and CDR2 is FQGTGA. This CDR3 has 12 residues. CDR3 region: CSSSLTFDEQFF. The CDR3 DNA follows: TGTTCCAGCAGCTTAACGTTCGATGAGCAGTTCTTC.

The rearrangement uses TRBV7-6 and TRBJ2-3; a possible D gene is TRBD1 (5 bases). This CDR3 is built from 15 residues. Trimming cost V 5 bases and J 2 bases, with 14 bases left between them. The germline V gene encodes CDR1 SGHVS and CDR2 FNYEAQ. CDR3: CASSPRGGPTDTQYF. The CDR3 coding sequence is TGTGCCAGCAGCCCTAGGGGCGGTCCCACAGATACGCAGTATTTT. Full variable domain (remainder filled in from reference TRBV7-6 and TRBJ2-3): GAGVSQSPRYKVTKRGQDVALRCDPISGHVSLYWYRQALGQGPEFLTYFNYEAQQDKSGLPNDRFSAERPEGSISTLTIQRTEQRDSAMYRCASSPRGGPTDTQYFGPGTRLTVL.

The chain carries TRBV2 and TRBJ1-1; 9 positions match TRBD1. CDR3 length equals 12 residues. The V gene's germline CDR1 is SNHLY and CDR2 FYNNEI. Trimming cost V 6 bases and J 8 bases; bases outside gene matches: 4. The chain's CDR3 is CASSADRGEAFF. CDR3 DNA sequence: TGTGCCAGCAGCGCGGACAGGGGCGAAGCTTTCTTT.

J is TRBJ2-5 and V is TRBV4-1; 11 bases agree with TRBD2. The V gene end was trimmed by 2 bases and the J gene end by 2 bases; junction bases not matched to a gene: 7. Germline V gene lookup returns CDR1 MGHRA and CDR2 YSYEKL. The CDR3 runs to 17 residues. CDR3 nucleotide sequence: TGCGCCAGCAGCCAATCGACTAGCGGGGCGCGACAAGAGACCCAGTACTTC. Translation gives CASSQSTSGARQETQYF.

The chain uses TRBV7-8 and TRBJ2-7, with a weak D call TRBD2 (6 bases). The CDR3 runs 15 residues. With 5 bases removed from V and 0 bases from J, the gap between germline ends came to 14 bases. Germline V lookup: CDR1 SGHVS, CDR2 FQNEAQ. CDR3 DNA sequence: TGTGCCAGCAGCCCCACCGGCGGGGTCTCCTACGAGCAGTACTTC. It yields the protein CASSPTGGVSYEQYF.

The rearrangement links TRBV13 to TRBJ1-5; D ambiguous. The germline V and J ends were trimmed by 0 bases and 1 base, with 13 bases remaining between them. Germline-derived CDR1 and CDR2 are PRHDT and FYEKMQ (reference sequence). This CDR3 is 17 amino acids long. CDR3 region: CASSLGKKTGSNQPQHF. As DNA, the CDR3 is TGTGCCAGCAGCTTAGGAAAGAAGACGGGGAGCAATCAGCCCCAGCATTTT.

This clone was seen only a few times. The chain has TRBV27 and TRBJ2-5; D perhaps matches TRBD2 (5 bases). Germline lookup yields CDR1 MNHEY and CDR2 SMNVEV (reference sequence). CDR3 size: 14 residues. V gave up 2 bases and J gave up 5 bases, with 12 bases separating them. The DNA for the CDR3 is TGTGCCAGCAGTTTAGTGGGAGAAGGGGAGACCCAGTACTTC. This sequence encodes CASSLVGEGETQYF.

A few counts support this clone. This rearrangement joins TRBV6-5 to TRBJ2-7; a weak D match, TRBD1 (5 bases). V was trimmed by 1 base and J by 1 base, leaving 8 bases between them. CDR3 length: 14 amino acids. CDR1 MNHEY and CDR2 SVGAGI come from the germline V gene. The CDR3 loop is CASSYFAGSYEQYF. CDR3 bases: TGTGCCAGCAGTTACTTTGCAGGGTCCTACGAGCAGTACTTC.